This TCR beta chain comes out of a study of cytomegalovirus exposure and HLA in healthy donors. Remarks on this clone: What it binds is not known.

PCR involved 60 Vbeta and 13 Jbeta primers. Libraries were prepared by immunoSEQ multiplex PCR; TCRdb keeps only in-frame clonotypes and omits some of them. The table lists approximately 110,000 clones, roughly 70% of them singletons, with around 3.7% in the top ten. This CDR3 spans 14 amino acids. V shed 5 bases, J shed 7 bases, and the junction held 7 bases outside the gene matches. Germline values: CDR1 SGHTA, CDR2 FQGNSA. General study results and limits: Another analysis was done later, and it associated 16,951 TCR beta sequences with HLA alleles at 0.05 false discovery rate. Accounts indicate the classifier identified cytomegalovirus status with strong specificity and sensitivity. A few CMV-associated chains were confirmed in vitro to be specific for CMV antigens. In most subjects, TCR beta sequences reportedly gave accurate predictions of HLA-A and HLA-B alleles.

Sequences were obtained from PBMCs. The chain combines TRBV7-2 with TRBJ1-4; 7 bases fit TRBD1. This TCR came from a woman between 35 and 50 years old in good health and CMV-seronegative. The DNA for the CDR3 is TGTGCCAGCAGCCCCACAGGGGCGAGTGAAAAACTGTTTTTT. It is translated as CASSPTGASEKLFF.